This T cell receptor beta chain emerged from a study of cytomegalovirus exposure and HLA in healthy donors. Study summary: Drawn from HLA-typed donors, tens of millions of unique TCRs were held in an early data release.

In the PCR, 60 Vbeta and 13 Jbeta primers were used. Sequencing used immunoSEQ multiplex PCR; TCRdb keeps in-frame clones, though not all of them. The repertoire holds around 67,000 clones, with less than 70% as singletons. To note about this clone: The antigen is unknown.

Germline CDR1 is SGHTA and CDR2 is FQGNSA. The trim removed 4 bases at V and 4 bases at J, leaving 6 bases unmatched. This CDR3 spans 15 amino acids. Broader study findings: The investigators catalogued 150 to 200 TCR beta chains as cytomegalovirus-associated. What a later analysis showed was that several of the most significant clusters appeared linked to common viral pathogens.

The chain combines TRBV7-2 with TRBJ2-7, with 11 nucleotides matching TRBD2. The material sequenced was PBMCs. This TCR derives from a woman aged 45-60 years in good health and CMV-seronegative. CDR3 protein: CASSWAASGRYEQYF. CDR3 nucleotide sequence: TGTGCCAGCAGCTGGGCGGCTAGCGGGAGGTACGAGCAGTACTTC.